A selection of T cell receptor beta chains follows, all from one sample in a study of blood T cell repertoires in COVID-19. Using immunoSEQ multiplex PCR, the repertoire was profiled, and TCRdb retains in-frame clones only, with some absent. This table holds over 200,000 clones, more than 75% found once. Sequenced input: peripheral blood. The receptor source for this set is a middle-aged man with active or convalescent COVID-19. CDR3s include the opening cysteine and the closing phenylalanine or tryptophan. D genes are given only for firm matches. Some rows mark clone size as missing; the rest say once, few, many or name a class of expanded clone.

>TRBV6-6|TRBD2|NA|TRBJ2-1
TGTGCCAGCAGAACGACTAGCGGGAGTTACAATGAGCAGTTCTTC
CASRTTSGSYNEQFF
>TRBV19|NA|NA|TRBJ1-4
TGTGCCAGTAGTGCAGGATGGGGGCCGGATGAAAAACTGTTTTTT
CASSAGWGPDEKLFF
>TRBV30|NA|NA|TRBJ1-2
TGTGCCTGGAGCCCGGACAGTAACTATGGCTACACCTTC
CAWSPDSNYGYTF
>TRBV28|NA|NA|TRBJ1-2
TGTGCCAGCAGTTTAGACGGGGTGTCTAACTATGGCTACACCTTC
CASSLDGVSNYGYTF
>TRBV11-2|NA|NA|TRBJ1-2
TGTGCCAGCAGCTTAGAGGCAGGGAACTATGGCTACACCTTC
CASSLEAGNYGYTF
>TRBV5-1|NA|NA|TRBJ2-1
TGCGCCAGCAGCTTGGAGGGAGGCAATGAGCAGTTCTTC
CASSLEGGNEQFF
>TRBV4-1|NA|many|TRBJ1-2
TGCGCCAGCAGCCAAGACAACAGTTATGGCTACACCTTC
CASSQDNSYGYTF
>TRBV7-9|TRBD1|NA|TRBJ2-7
TGTGCCAGCAGCTTGGGACAGTGGAGCTCCTACGAGCAGTACTTC
CASSLGQWSSYEQYF
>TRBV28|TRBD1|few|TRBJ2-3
TGTGCCAGCAGTACCGGGACAGGGGCCCTGTTCTCAGATACGCAGTATTTT
CASSTGTGALFSDTQYF
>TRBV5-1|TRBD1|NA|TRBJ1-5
TGCGCCAGCAGCTTGGAGGGACAGGGCGGCAGTCAGCCCCAGCATTTT
CASSLEGQGGSQPQHF
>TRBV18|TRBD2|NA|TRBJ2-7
TGTGCCAGCTCACCAGGCCGGACTAGCGCCGACGAGCAGTACTTC
CASSPGRTSADEQYF
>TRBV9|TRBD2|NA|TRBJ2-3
TGTGCCAGCAGCGTAGATAGCGGGAGGAGCACAGATACGCAGTATTTT
CASSVDSGRSTDTQYF
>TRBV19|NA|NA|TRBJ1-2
TGTGCCAGTAGTGTATCTCGGACAGACAACTATGGCTACACCTTC
CASSVSRTDNYGYTF
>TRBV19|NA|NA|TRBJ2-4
TGTGCCAGTAGTAGCCATACTAGAATGGGTAGCATTCAGTACTTC
CASSSHTRMGSIQYF
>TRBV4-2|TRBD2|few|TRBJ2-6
TGTGCCAGCAGCCTGACCAGCGGGGGCTCCCCCGGGGCCAACGTCCTGACTTTC
CASSLTSGGSPGANVLTF
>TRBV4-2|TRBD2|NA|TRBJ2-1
TGTGCCAGCAGCCGGGAGCGGGAGGCGAGCTCCTACAATGAGCAGTTCTTC
CASSREREASSYNEQFF
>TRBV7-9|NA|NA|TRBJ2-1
TGTGCCAGCCGAATCACGCAGGGAATTAACAATGAGCAGTTCTTC
CASRITQGINNEQFF
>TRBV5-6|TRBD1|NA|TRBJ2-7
TGTGCCAGCAGCGCCGGGACAGCCATGCCCTACGAGCAGTACTTC
CASSAGTAMPYEQYF
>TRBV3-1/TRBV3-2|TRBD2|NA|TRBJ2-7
TGTGCCAGCAGCCCCTCGCCTAGCGGTTACGAGCAGTACTTC
CASSPSPSGYEQYF
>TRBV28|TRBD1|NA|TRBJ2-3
TGTGCCAGCGGAGGACAGGGGGACGGAAATACGCAGTATTTT
CASGGQGDGNTQYF
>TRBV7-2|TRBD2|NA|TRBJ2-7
TGTGCCAGCAGCTTAAGGCGGGGGGCCTACGAGCAGTACTTC
CASSLRRGAYEQYF
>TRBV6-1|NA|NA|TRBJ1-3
TGTGCCAGCAGTGAAGGGGGGGGCTCTGGAAACACCATATATTTT
CASSEGGGSGNTIYF
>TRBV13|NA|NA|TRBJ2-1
TGTGCCAGCAGCTCCGTCCCGCTCAGGGGCAATGAGCAGTTCTTC
CASSSVPLRGNEQFF